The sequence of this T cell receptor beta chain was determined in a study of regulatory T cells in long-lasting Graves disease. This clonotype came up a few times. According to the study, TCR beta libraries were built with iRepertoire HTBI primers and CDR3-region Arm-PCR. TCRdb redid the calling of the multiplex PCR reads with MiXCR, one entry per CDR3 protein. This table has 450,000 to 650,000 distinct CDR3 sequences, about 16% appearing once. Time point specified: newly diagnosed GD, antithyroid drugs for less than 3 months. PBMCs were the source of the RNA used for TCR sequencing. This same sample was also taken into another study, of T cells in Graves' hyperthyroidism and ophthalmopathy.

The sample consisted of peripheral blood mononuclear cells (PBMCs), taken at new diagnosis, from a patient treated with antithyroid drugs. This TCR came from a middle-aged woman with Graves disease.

CDR3 in amino acids: CASSMTGSFGEKLFF. CDR3 in DNA: TGTGCCAGCAGCATGACAGGGTCTTTCGGTGAAAAACTGTTTTTT. The rearrangement links TRBV7-8 to TRBJ1-4; TRBD1 aligns across 7 bases. The ends lost 5 bases at V and 7 bases at J; junction bases unmatched: 10. Germline V gene data show CDR1 as SGHVS and CDR2 as FQNEAQ. CDR3 length equals 15 residues.